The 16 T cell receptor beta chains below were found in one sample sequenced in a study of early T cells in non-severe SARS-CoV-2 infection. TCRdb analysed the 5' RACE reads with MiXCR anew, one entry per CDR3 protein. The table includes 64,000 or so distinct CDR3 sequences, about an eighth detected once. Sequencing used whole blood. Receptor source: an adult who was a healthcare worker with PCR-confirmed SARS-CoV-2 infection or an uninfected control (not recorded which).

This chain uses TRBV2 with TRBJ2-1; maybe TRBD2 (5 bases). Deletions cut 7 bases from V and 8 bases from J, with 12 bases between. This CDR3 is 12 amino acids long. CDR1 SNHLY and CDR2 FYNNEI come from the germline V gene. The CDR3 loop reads CASTIQADEQFF. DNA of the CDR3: TGTGCCAGCACTATCCAAGCGGATGAGCAGTTCTTC.

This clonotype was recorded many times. The CDR3 protein is CSARDRSYSNQPQHF. The DNA of the CDR3 is TGCAGTGCTAGGGACAGATCTTATAGCAATCAGCCCCAGCATTTT. This chain uses TRBV20-1 with TRBJ1-5; a possible D gene is TRBD1 (6 bases). Trimming shortened V by 3 bases and J by 0 bases, and 12 bases separated the two germline ends. Germline V CDR1 and CDR2: DFQATT, SNEGSKA (reference sequence). The CDR3 extends over 15 amino acids.

The chain's CDR3 is CASSLDSEAFF. The CDR3 DNA reads as TGTGCCAGCAGCTTGGACAGTGAAGCTTTCTTT. The chain uses TRBV5-6 and TRBJ1-1; D not resolved. Germline CDR1 is SGHDT and CDR2 is YYEEEE. This CDR3 spans 11 amino acids. Trimming left V 0 bases short and J 7 bases short, with 4 bases between. Based on the CDR3 plus reference TRBV5-6 and TRBJ1-1, the full variable domain is DAGVTQSPTHLIKTRGQQVTLRCSPKSGHDTVSWYQQALGQGPQFIFQYYEEEERQRGNFPDRFSGHQFPNYSSELNVNALLLGDSALYLCASSLDSEAFFGQGTRLTVV.

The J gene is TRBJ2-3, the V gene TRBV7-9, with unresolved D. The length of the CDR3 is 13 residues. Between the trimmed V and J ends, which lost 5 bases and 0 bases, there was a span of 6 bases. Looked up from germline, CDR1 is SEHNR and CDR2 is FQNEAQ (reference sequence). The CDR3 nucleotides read TGTGCCAGCAGCGCACCTAGCACAGATACGCAGTATTTT. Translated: CASSAPSTDTQYF.

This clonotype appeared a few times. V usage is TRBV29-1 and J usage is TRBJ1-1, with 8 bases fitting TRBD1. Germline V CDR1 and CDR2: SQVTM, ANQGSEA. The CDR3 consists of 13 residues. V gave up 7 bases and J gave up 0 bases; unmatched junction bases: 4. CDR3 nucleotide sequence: TGCAGCGCACCGACAGGGGTGAACACTGAAGCTTTCTTT. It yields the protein CSAPTGVNTEAFF. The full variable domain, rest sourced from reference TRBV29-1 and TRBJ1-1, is SAVISQKPSRDICQRGTSLTIQCQVDSQVTMMFWYRQQPGQSLTLIATANQGSEATYESGFVIDKFPISRPNLTFSTLTVSNMSPEDSSIYLCSAPTGVNTEAFFGQGTRLTVV.

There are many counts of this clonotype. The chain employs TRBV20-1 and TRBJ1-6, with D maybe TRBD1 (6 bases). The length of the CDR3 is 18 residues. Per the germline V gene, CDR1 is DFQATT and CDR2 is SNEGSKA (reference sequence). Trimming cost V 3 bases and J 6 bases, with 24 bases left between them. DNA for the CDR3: TGCAGTGCTAGGATGGGGATCCCCTTGGACAGAGTTAATTCACCCCTCCACTTT. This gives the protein CSARMGIPLDRVNSPLHF.

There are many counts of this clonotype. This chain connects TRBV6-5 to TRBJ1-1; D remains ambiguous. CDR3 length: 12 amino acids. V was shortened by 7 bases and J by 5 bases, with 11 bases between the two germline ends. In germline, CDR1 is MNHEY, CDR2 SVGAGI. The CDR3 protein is CASMRVWTEAFF. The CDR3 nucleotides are TGTGCCAGCATGAGGGTGTGGACTGAAGCTTTCTTT.

CDR3 protein: CASSYTDRVEAFF. The CDR3 region has the DNA TGTGCCAGCAGCTATACCGACAGGGTTGAAGCTTTCTTT. The V and J genes are TRBV5-6 and TRBJ1-1; 7 bases are a match to TRBD1. J lost 7 bases, V lost 3 bases, and 6 bases had no gene match. The CDR3 runs to 13 residues. The germline V gene has CDR1 SGHDT and CDR2 YYEEEE.

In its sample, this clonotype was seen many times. The CDR3, as DNA: TGTGCCAGCAGTTACGCTATCGGCAGAACTAATGAAAAACTGTTTTTT. This translates into CASSYAIGRTNEKLFF. The chain employs TRBV6-6 and TRBJ1-4, with D uncertain. Germline V gene data show CDR1 as MNHNY and CDR2 as SVGAGI (reference sequence). This CDR3 comprises 16 residues. With 2 bases removed from V and 1 base from J, the gap between germline ends came to 11 bases.

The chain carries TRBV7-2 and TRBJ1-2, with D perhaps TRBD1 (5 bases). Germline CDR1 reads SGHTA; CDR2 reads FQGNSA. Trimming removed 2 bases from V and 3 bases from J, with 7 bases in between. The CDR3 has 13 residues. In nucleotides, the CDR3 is TGTGCCAGCAGCTTATGGGGGGACTATGGCTACACCTTC. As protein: CASSLWGDYGYTF. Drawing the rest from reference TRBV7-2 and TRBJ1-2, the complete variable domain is GAGVSQSPSNKVTEKGKDVELRCDPISGHTALYWYRQSLGQGLEFLIYFQGNSAPDKSGLPSDRFSAERTGGSVSTLTIQRTQQEDSAVYLCASSLWGDYGYTFGSGTRLTVV.

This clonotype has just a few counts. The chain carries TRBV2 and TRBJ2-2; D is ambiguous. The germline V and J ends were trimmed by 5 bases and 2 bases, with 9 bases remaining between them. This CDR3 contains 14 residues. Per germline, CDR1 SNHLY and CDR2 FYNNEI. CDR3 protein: CASSLLVNTGELFF. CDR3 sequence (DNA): TGTGCCAGCAGTTTACTGGTTAACACCGGGGAGCTGTTTTTT.

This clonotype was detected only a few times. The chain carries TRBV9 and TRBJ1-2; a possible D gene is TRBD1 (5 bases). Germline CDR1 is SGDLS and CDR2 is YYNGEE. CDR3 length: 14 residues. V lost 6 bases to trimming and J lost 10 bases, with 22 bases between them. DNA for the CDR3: TGTGCCAGCAACGCTGGACAACTAGGGGATGACTACACCTTC. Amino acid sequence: CASNAGQLGDDYTF.

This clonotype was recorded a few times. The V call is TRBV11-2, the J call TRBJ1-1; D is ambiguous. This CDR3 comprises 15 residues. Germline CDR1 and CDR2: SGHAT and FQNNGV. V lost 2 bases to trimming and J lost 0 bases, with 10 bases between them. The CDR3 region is CASSLSLGMNTEAFF. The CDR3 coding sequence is TGTGCCAGCAGCTTATCCCTGGGAATGAACACTGAAGCTTTCTTT.

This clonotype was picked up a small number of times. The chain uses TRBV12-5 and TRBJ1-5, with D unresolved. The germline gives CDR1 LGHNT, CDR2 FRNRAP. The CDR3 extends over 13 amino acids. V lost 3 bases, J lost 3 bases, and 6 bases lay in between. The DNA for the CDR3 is TGTGCTAGTGGTTTAGGCACCAATCAGCCCCAGCATTTT. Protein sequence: CASGLGTNQPQHF.

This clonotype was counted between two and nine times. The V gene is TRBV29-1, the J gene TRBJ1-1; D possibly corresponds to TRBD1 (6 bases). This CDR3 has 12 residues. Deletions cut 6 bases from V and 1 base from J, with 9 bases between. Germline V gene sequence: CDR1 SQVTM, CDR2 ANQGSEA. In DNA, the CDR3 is TGCAGCGTGTCGACAGGGAACACTGAAGCTTTCTTT. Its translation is CSVSTGNTEAFF.

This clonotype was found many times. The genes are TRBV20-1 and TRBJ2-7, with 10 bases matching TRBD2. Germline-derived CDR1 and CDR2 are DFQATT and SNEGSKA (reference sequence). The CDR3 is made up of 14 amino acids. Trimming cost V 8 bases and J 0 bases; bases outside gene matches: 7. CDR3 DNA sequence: TGCAGTACTTTAGCGGGGGGCTTCTCCTACGAGCAGTACTTC. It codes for CSTLAGGFSYEQYF.